This TCR beta chain was recovered during a study of T cell responses to AZD1222 COVID-19 vaccine. Sequencing used immunoSEQ multiplex PCR; TCRdb keeps in-frame clones, though not all of them. The sample has about 120,000 clones; about nine tenths are singletons. The clonotype comes from an adult in good health. Sequencing used peripheral blood, obtained on day 0 of AZD1222 vaccination.

CDR3 sequence: CATSRDLAGGFNEQFF. The CDR3 DNA follows: TGTGCCACCAGCAGAGATCTAGCGGGGGGATTCAATGAGCAGTTCTTC. This rearrangement joins TRBV15 to TRBJ2-1; TRBD2 agrees at 11 bases. CDR1 and CDR2 from the germline V gene are LNHNV and YYDKDF (reference sequence). The V segment lost 0 bases and the J segment 6 bases; nucleotides outside the gene matches: 4. The CDR3 spans 16 residues.